Below, one TCR beta chain is given with its context. Its antigen is not identified. Sequencing templates came from extracted RNA that was reverse transcribed into cDNA. The protocol was immunoSEQ multiplex PCR, while the TCRdb copy is restricted to in-frame clones and leaves out a portion. Among a few hundred thousand clones, 35% to 40% were seen once, and the ten largest hold about 0.48%. CDR3 length: 14 amino acids. The germline V gene has CDR1 MNHNY and CDR2 SVGAGI (reference sequence). V shed 2 bases, J shed 4 bases, and the junction held 3 bases outside the gene matches. Described treatment: oral pan-JAK inhibitor, 5-10 mg twice daily. This sample stems from a study of CD8+ T cells in alopecia areata. For the study at large: Those patients who were treated received oral tofacitinib, which was given at 5 to 10 mg twice daily for moderate-to-severe alopecia areata. Tofacitinib treatment spanned 6 to 18 months, with 6 months off drug afterward. Study-wide findings and caveats: Among patients, TCR sharing was less clear than in mice, a difference possibly due in part to HLA diversity in the patient population.

This TCR was recovered from a human donor with alopecia areata. The chain couples TRBV6-6 to TRBJ1-2; 8 bases are shared with TRBD1. Sequenced material: CD4+ T cells sorted from blood, taken at approximately week 34, from a patient treated with tofacitinib. This CDR3 is CASSYPGTGYGYTF. DNA of the CDR3: TGTGCCAGCAGTTACCCCGGGACAGGCTATGGCTACACCTTC.